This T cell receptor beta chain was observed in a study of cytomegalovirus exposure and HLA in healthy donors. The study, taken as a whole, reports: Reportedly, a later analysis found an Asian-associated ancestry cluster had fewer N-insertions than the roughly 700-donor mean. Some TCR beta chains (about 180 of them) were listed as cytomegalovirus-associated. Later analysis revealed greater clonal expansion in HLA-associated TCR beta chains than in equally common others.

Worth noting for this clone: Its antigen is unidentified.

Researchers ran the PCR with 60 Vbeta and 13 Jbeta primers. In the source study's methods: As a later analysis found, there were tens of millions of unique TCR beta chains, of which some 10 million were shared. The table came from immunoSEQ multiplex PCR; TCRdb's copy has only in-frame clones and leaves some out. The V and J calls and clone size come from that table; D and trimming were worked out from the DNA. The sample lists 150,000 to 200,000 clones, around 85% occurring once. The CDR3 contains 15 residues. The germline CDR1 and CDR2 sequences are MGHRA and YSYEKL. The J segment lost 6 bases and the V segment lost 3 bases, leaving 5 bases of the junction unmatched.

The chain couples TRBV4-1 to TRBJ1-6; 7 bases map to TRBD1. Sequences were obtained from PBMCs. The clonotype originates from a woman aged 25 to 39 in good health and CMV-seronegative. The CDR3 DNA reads TGCGCCAGCAGCCAGCCGGGACAGCTTAATTCACCCCTCCACTTT. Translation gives CASSQPGQLNSPLHF.